This TCR beta chain was profiled in a study of cytomegalovirus exposure and HLA in healthy donors (TCRdb year 2017). With respect to the entire study: An earlier analysis of approximately 640 of the donors reported approximately 300 Gb of sequence data and 100 million to 130 million unique TCR beta sequences from approximately 180 million T cells. Class I and class II HLA loci were covered by the typing at four-digit resolution. Among 398 genotyped donors of the cohort, an average of around 240,000 unique TCR beta nucleotide sequences were sequenced per donor, around 18% of them non-productive. A later analysis re-analyzed previously published TCR beta repertoires from 666 donors and added high-resolution HLA genotyping to study TCR occurrence patterns. Rather than drawing on any new phenotypic data, the later analysis identified candidate immune exposures from TCR beta sequences and the way those sequences occurred across donors. Approximately 300 gigabases of sequencing data and approximately 91 million unique TCR sequences made up an early release that covered 640 HLA-typed donors. Typing coverage differed by locus: A, B, C, DRB1 and DQB1 were typed in about 620-640 donors, DQA1 in approximately 520, DPA1 in some 600, and DPB1 in 450 to 480. In a later genetic analysis, genome-wide SNP genotypes for about 55% of the roughly 700 donors were used, and that subset was treated as a discovery cohort. A separate validation cohort of over a hundred different subjects was used in addition to the 666-subject first cohort. Using immunosequencing, the study profiled T cell repertoires from 666 subjects and related those repertoires to cytomegalovirus serostatus. Alongside the repertoire data, information on donor age, sex, ethnicity and CMV serostatus was compiled. Every repertoire in the discovery cohort had been generated on one and the same sequencing platform. To predict cytomegalovirus infection status, the study combined high-throughput TCR immunosequencing, statistical association of individual TCRs with disease status, and machine learning. About five DR-DQ haplotypes were handled as single units for association and clustering, since linkage in the cohort was strong. The study aimed to test whether signatures of past pathogen exposure could be identified by cataloging public T cell receptors. An earlier analysis of some 500 of the donors applied high-throughput TCR beta sequencing to assess whether each TCR beta V gene segment acted as functional or pseudogenic. The genetic ancestry cluster associated with self-reported Caucasian donors included 81% of the roughly 390 genotyped donors.

Taken from the germline V gene (reference sequence), the CDR1 and CDR2 loops are LNHDA and SQIVND. The trim is 3 bases for V and 0 bases for J, with a gap of 12 bases between the germline ends. Reading from cysteine to phenylalanine, the CDR3 counts 17 amino acids. Solely the CDR3 DNA is kept, with 51 bases framed from the first base. Summary of the overall study and its limitations: Most TCR sequences were observed very rarely across donors, whereas some public TCRs were present in many individuals. The classifier was reported to diagnose cytomegalovirus status with high specificity and sensitivity in both the original and validation cohorts. A cluster of highly shared sequence variants was judged likely to be a technical artifact of the sequencing pipeline. Assigning TCR associations to individual alleles was difficult when HLA alleles, especially DR and DQ, strongly co-occurred. In a later analysis, TCR association rates were found to vary across HLA loci, with the most associated TCRs seen for DRB1 alleles and the fewest for HLA-C alleles. Because the 87-base-pair reads could not distinguish some IMGT-functional V segments, including TRBV6-2 and TRBV6-3, those segments were excluded. In this cohort, only TCR beta chains were sequenced, and detectable features were limited by the absence of alpha or paired-chain data. It was suggested by the authors that the approach could potentially be generalized to other disease states and immunological phenotypes. Immune exposure information for the cohort was limited to CMV serostatus. Sequencing depth was assumed to be roughly uniform across donors in the presence/absence analyses, though that assumption may not hold. In a later genetic analysis, fewer N-insertions in productive TCRs were reported among donors in an Asian-associated ancestry cluster than the roughly 700-donor mean. Fewer than 20 rarely observed V segments, including chromosome 9 orphons, were excluded from the earlier analysis of some 590 of the donors because counts were too low. Correlated functional status among segregating V segments might reflect linkage disequilibrium, but an unknown experimental factor could not be ruled out. In a later analysis, most CMV-associated TCR beta chains were found to appear HLA-restricted, with HLA associations seemingly driven largely by CMV exposure. Compared with equally common non-associated chains, HLA-associated TCR beta chains in a later analysis were more clonally expanded and had lower generation probabilities. Specific HLA alleles were associated with 18,000 or so TCR beta sequences at a false discovery rate of 0.05 in a later analysis. A later genetic analysis associated a missense DCLRE1C variant with V-gene and J-gene trimming of TCR beta chains, and an independent cohort replicated the association. According to a later analysis, parvovirus B19, influenza, CMV and Epstein-Barr virus appeared linked to several top co-occurrence clusters. A further reported finding was that TCR beta sequences accurately predicted the HLA-A and HLA-B alleles for most subjects in the first cohort. HLA typing was unavailable for some donors at each locus, so association tests used only the typed subset. A total of roughly 160 TCR beta chains were listed by the study as associated with cytomegalovirus. Broadly in line with IMGT annotations, most TCR beta V segments showed up in productive rearrangements about 87% or about 30% of the time in an earlier analysis of around 550 of the donors. A few of the identified cytomegalovirus-associated TCR beta chains were confirmed in vitro to be specific for cytomegalovirus antigens.

To prepare the library, the immunoSEQ multiplex PCR assay was applied. The multiplex PCR relied on a mix of 60 forward primers for TCR Vbeta segments and 13 reverse primers for TCR Jbeta segments. A multiplex PCR assay on genomic DNA amplified the CDR3 region of rearranged TCR beta genes. The amplified TCR beta libraries were sequenced on the Illumina HiSeq System as 87-base-pair reads. In the original analysis: In a later analysis, some 80 million unique TCR beta chains were counted across the roughly 670 repertoires, and roughly 11 million of these chains were shared by at least two donors. A nearest-neighbor algorithm error-corrected the raw reads and collapsed the reads into unique sequences, merging closely related sequences to remove PCR and sequencing errors. To assign V, D and J gene segments, CDR3 sequences were aligned to IMGT reference sequences. For a sequence to be retained, a match of at least six nucleotides was required to both a V gene segment and a J gene segment. A rearrangement was called productive if the CDR3 had no stop codons and remained in frame with V and J, and every other rearrangement was called non-productive. Following IMGT convention, CDR3 was defined as the stretch from the second conserved V-encoded cysteine up to the conserved J-encoded phenylalanine. Sequences without an unambiguous match to a single V gene segment were excluded from the earlier analysis of 500 to 700 of the donors. An earlier analysis of 587 of the donors called V segments functional above 56.7% productive rearrangements and segregating when the between-donor standard deviation exceeded 5%. A statistical classification framework was developed to diagnose cytomegalovirus status using the catalog of TCR beta chain sequences. In a later analysis, TCR nucleotide sequences were compared against IMGT/GENE-DB human TR gene sequences so that V and J genes could be assigned. In a later analysis, CDR3 sequences and most-parsimonious VDJ recombination scenarios were assigned using the TCRdist pipeline. In a later analysis, every TCR beta chain was defined by the combination of its CDR3 amino acid sequence and its V-gene family, and reads without a unique V-gene family were dropped. As a way to deal with suspected cross-contamination and a sequencing artifact, a later analysis dropped 450 to 600 nucleotide sequences that were highly shared and had low generation probability. A later analysis calculated a clonal expansion index for each public chain from normalized within-repertoire ranks of inferred template counts. In a later analysis, generation probabilities were computed with a VDJ recombination model fitted to out-of-frame rearrangements, and the resulting probabilities were checked against IGoR. In a later analysis, hypergeometric tests were used to score TCR-TCR, TCR-HLA and TCR-CMV co-occurrence, with a repertoire-size bias correction applied to TCR pairs. False discovery rates were estimated in a later analysis by permuting HLA or CMV assignments 20 times. In a later analysis, co-occurring TCRs were grouped with DBSCAN, and TCRdist sequence similarity was added when clustering was performed within HLA-allele-positive subsets. Repertoires with fewer than 30,000 or more than 120,000 public chains, plus five repertoires with anomalous nucleotide sharing, were excluded from co-occurrence clustering. Sourced from immuneACCESS, this table was stored by TCRdb with only in-frame sequences that have V and J called. A share of the clones is absent; for the studies checked, an unresolved V gene accounts for under half, and the remainder has no known explanation. From that table come the V and J calls and clone size; the DNA was used to work out D and trimming. The sample table contains 95,000 to 150,000 clones; only one count was recorded for roughly 80% of them. The top ten constitute less than 3% of the sample.

About this clone itself: The clone's antigen remains unknown. Base qualities are not recorded, but no much larger clone differs from it by a single base.

The cohort comprised 666 healthy bone marrow donors. All cohort members were sampled while nominally healthy, although unrecorded immune exposures were likely present. The donor tested CMV seropositive and was one of the 289 seropositive cohort members. A peripheral blood sample was collected from each donor, and TCR beta sequencing was performed on peripheral blood mononuclear cells. The Qiagen DNeasy Blood Extraction Kit was used to extract genomic DNA from the blood cell samples. This TCR derives from a woman between 40 and 55 years old in good health and CMV-seropositive. The sample consisted of PBMCs. The chain joins TRBV19 to TRBJ2-6; too little of a D gene remains to name it. The CDR3 in this case is CASSIQATRSGANVLTF. The nucleotides are TGTGCCAGTAGTATCCAGGCGACCCGCTCTGGGGCCAACGTCCTGACTTTC.